This TCR beta chain emerged from a study of cytomegalovirus exposure and HLA in healthy donors. Study context: Genetic ancestry analysis placed about 80% of the 400 or so donors that were genotyped in the Caucasian-associated cluster.

General study findings and limits: More clonal expansion characterized HLA-associated TCR beta chains than equally common others in a later analysis. Among TCR beta chains, those listed as cytomegalovirus-associated numbered more than 150. Most TCR sequences were uncommon, yet certain public TCRs appeared in many donors.

This CDR3 is built from 14 residues. CDR1 is SGHRS and CDR2 is YFSETQ in the germline V gene. J gave up 4 bases and V 3 bases, and 2 bases lay outside the gene matches. The sample holds one count of this clone. Its target is not known. Other DNA sequences from this sample encode an identical CDR3 as well. PCR involved 60 Vbeta and 13 Jbeta primers. TCRdb's copy holds only in-frame clones and misses some; the assay was immunoSEQ multiplex PCR. The sample lists some 200,000 clones, 55% to 65% occurring once. Specimen: PBMCs. The receptor was isolated from a man between 35 and 55 years old in good health and CMV-seronegative. The chain links TRBV5-1 to TRBJ1-1, with 11 bases matching TRBD1. The CDR3 is CASSWGQGGTEAFF. In DNA form, the CDR3 reads TGCGCCAGCAGCTGGGGACAGGGGGGCACTGAAGCTTTCTTT.